What follows describes a single T cell receptor beta chain. The clone's antigen remains unknown. Qualities for individual bases were not recorded, and no much larger clone is one base off. The donors were healthy, HIV-negative adults who had no recently reported acute infections or vaccinations. All donors were Caucasian adults living in Nashville, Tennessee, USA. CD4+ T cells were enriched through magnetic negative selection, after which naive cells were positively selected on CD45RA and the remaining negative fraction served as the memory subset. Blood was collected by leukapheresis, and PBMCs were isolated by Ficoll-Histopaque density gradient centrifugation and then cryopreserved in liquid nitrogen vapor phase. Analytical flow cytometry was used to check the purity and quantity of each magnetically sorted T cell population. Genomic DNA was isolated from each sorted fraction and quantified by UV absorbance on a Nanodrop 2000c.

These data belong to a study of shared clonotypes between healthy human individuals (dated by TCRdb to 2018 to 2020). As for the study more broadly: A couple of women and a few men aged 18 to 49 years were included in the cohort. Per donor, three plates each were used for CD4 naive and CD4 memory, two for CD8 naive, and one for CD8 memory. Blood TCR repertoires of about 5 healthy adults were deeply sequenced to estimate repertoire size and the extent of clonotype sharing between individuals. To increase sequencing depth and limit assay-specific biases, different laboratories used diverse techniques to prepare libraries and sequence TCR repertoires. Each donor's leukapheresis produced roughly between about 0.9 and 9.5 billion PBMCs.

TCR CDR3 regions were amplified from genomic DNA by multiplex PCR using the deep immunoSEQ assay. Extracted genomic DNA from each cell subset was spread evenly across all wells of several immunoSEQ 96-well plates, with each plate serving as a replicate. Each replicate PCR for sorted subsets received 200 ng genomic DNA, equal to about 30,000 T cell genomes. The purified libraries were quantified using a Qubit 3.0 fluorometer, sized with a Bioanalyzer 2100, and then quantified again using the KAPA Library Quantification kit. Each immunoSEQ 96-well plate was sequenced on its own single-read 150-cycle Illumina NextSeq 550 flow cell. The source study handled its data this way. Because the immunoSEQ output included only junctional sequences and no quality scores, the filtering could not be the same as the filtering used for full-length reads. To assign V/J genes and CDR3, sequences were annotated using PyIR, a Python wrapper for IgBLAST v1.9, with IMGT germline references. Reads were removed for weak V/J assignments (E-value above 1e-6), missing CDR3, stop codons, out-of-frame junctions, or ambiguous translated residues. A V3J clonotype was defined by an identical inferred V gene, J gene, and CDR3 amino acid sequence. Percentage overlap between repertoires was calculated by dividing the number of shared unique clonotypes by the size of the smaller repertoire. Repertoire richness was assessed with RTK rarefaction, the Chao1 estimator, and Recon v2.1 estimates of unobserved clonotypes. For all TCRbeta clonotypes obtained by the gDNA method from a few donors, generation probabilities were computed with OLGA. Entries here come from immuneACCESS through TCRdb and include only in-frame sequences with V and J called. Some clones fail to appear in such tables; in the studies checked, an unresolved V gene covers under half of the shortfall, and the cause of the remainder is unknown. D and trimming were read from the DNA, whereas the V and J calls and clone size are those reported in that table. The sample table records some 900,000 clones; about 80% of these occur just once. Approximately 1.5% of the sample is in the top ten clones.

Spanning cysteine to phenylalanine, the CDR3 consists of 15 amino acids. Just the 45-base CDR3 DNA is kept, in frame starting at base 1. The CDR1 and CDR2 encoded by the germline V gene are KGHSH and LQKENI. Germline trimming amounts to 3 bases on V and 3 bases on J, with 8 as the count of junction bases outside the gene matches. Results and caveats for the whole study, not just this receptor: Based on pairwise subsampling, the degree of clonotype sharing among donors was expected to be affected by sequencing depth. The genetic and exposure-history diversity represented was limited by the small number of donors. Compared with non-shared clonotypes, clonotypes shared by all four sorted-subset donors had higher generation probabilities. Naive subsets generally had larger estimated clonotype richness than memory subsets did. Incomplete sequencing was indicated by rarefaction of sorted-subset datasets, despite the large sequencing depth. Sampling was limited to blood, and TCR repertoires in tissue likely differ from TCR repertoires in blood. When a handful of donors were compared, the shared fraction of clonotypes was roughly 5% for naive CD4, 3.5% to 4% for naive CD8, more than 2% for memory CD4, and 0.35% to 0.4% for memory CD8.

Rearrangement joined TRBV18 to TRBJ2-7, with 7 junctional bases fitting TRBD2. This clonotype was sampled from a man aged 18-30 years in good health. Sequenced sample: memory CD4+ T cells sorted from blood. This specimen's cell subset or site label, per the study, means: CD45RA-negative fraction. CDR3 region: CASSPSPAGYYEQYF. The DNA sequence is given as TGTGCCAGCTCACCTTCTCCAGCGGGGTACTACGAGCAGTACTTC.